This T cell receptor beta chain was found in a study of blood T cell repertoires in COVID-19 (dated by TCRdb to 2019 to 2021). Some background on the complete study: The collaborator samples originated in the United States, Italy and Spain and spanned the acute and convalescent phases of COVID-19. The samples were drawn from the first 160 participants of the ongoing ImmuneRACE study and from over 950 subjects provided by 6 global collaborators. Subjects who had been exposed to COVID-19, were actively infected with it, or had recovered from it provided the deeply sampled blood TCRbeta repertoires that made up the dataset. The prospective study material was composed of cDNA or gDNA derived from T cells, B-cell-depleted T cells, or PBMCs. HLA class I and class II types, where available, came from metadata supplied by the sample provider rather than from assay-based typing. Sample metadata almost always included a de-identified subject ID, COVID-19 status, age in years and sex. The repertoires were released in a freely available public database intended as a resource for research on the immune response to SARS-CoV-2. What the work shows at the level of the full study, not this receptor alone: Clinical and demographic metadata were provided uncurated, with the amount varying by source and participant.

In its sample, this clone was seen a few times. No cognate antigen has been identified for it. Within one base of it there is no much larger clone, and no base qualities were kept. Another Seattle source contributed samples from volunteer blood donors who had recovered from COVID-19. Whole blood was collected in K2EDTA tubes by collaborating institutions according to the institutions' own protocols. For TCRbeta analysis, collaborators shipped samples as frozen whole blood, isolated PBMCs, or DNA extracted from either of those sample types. Reading from cysteine to phenylalanine, the CDR3 counts 14 amino acids. Left in the record is the CDR3 DNA by itself, 42 bases read in frame from the first base. Trimming accounts for 4 bases at V and 3 bases at J, while the number of junction bases matched to no gene is 4. The germline V gene supplies CDR1 SGHDN and CDR2 FVKESK. TCRbeta CDR3 regions were amplified from genomic DNA using the immunoSEQ Assay, a bias-controlled multiplex PCR. In the paper's pipeline: The number of nucleated cells in each sample was estimated from the amplification of reference gene primers within the assay. To quantify the absolute abundance of each unique TCRbeta CDR3 rearrangement, sequence reads were collapsed and filtered. For each sample, productive Simpson clonality was calculated as the square root of Simpson's diversity index across productive rearrangements. Held by TCRdb, this immuneACCESS table contains in-frame sequences only and omits some clones. Under half of the omission traces to an unresolved V gene where checked; the cause of the rest is unknown. V and J calls plus clone size are reproduced from that table; the DNA served to infer D and trimming. The sample table shows some 270,000 clones, and roughly 86% are seen once. The top ten clones comprise around 1.6% of the sample.

This receptor chain uses TRBV14 and TRBJ1-1; TRBD1 aligns with 8 central bases. Sequencing input: peripheral blood. This receptor was identified in a woman aged 55 to 70 who had recovered from COVID-19. At the DNA level, the sequence is TGTGCCAGCAGCCCCGTGGACAGGGACACTGAAGCTTTCTTT. This gives the protein CASSPVDRDTEAFF.